What follows are 25 T cell receptor beta chains derived from one specimen sequenced in a study of graft-versus-host responses after intestinal transplantation (dated by TCRdb to about 2021). The library was produced with the immunoSEQ multiplex PCR assay. Drawn from immuneACCESS, this table holds only the in-frame rearrangements with V and J called that TCRdb kept. Clones are partly lost; checked studies trace under half to an unresolved V gene and leave the rest unexplained. In this sample the table shows some 9,300 clones, under 95% of which occur a single time. Under 2.5% of the sample comes from the top ten. The sequenced sample was PBMCs, obtained just over 42 days after intestinal transplant. All receptors derive from a human patient who received an intestinal transplant, so some T cells may come from the graft donor.

The chain has TRBV9 and TRBJ2-1, with 9 nucleotides matching TRBD2. J gave up 9 bases and V 0 bases, and 10 bases lay outside the gene matches. Germline V lookup: CDR1 SGDLS, CDR2 YYNGEE. The CDR3 is 16 residues long. The CDR3 DNA reads as TGTGCCAGCAGCGTAGGAGGTGGCCTAGCGGGGCTTGAGCAGTTCTTC. This encodes CASSVGGGLAGLEQFF. Supplemented by reference TRBV9 and TRBJ2-1, the full variable domain reads DSGVTQTPKHLITATGQRVTLRCSPRSGDLSVYWYQQSLDQGLQFLIQYYNGEERAKGNILERFSAQQFPDLHSELNLSSLELGDSALYFCASSVGGGLAGLEQFFGPGTRLTVL.

This chain uses TRBV11-3 with TRBJ2-2; 8 bases line up with TRBD2. Losses at the gene ends were 0 bases for V and 3 bases for J; bases not matched to a gene: 3. The CDR3 loop spans 16 amino acids. Germline values: CDR1 SGHNT, CDR2 YENEEA. This chain's CDR3 is CASSLEGLGDTGELFF. The DNA of the CDR3 is TGTGCCAGCAGCTTAGAGGGACTAGGAGACACCGGGGAGCTGTTTTTT.

The chain employs TRBV12-5 and TRBJ2-3; D remains unclear. CDR1 is LGHNT and CDR2 is FRNRAP in the germline V gene. V was trimmed by 0 bases and J by 2 bases, leaving 24 bases between them. The CDR3 loop spans 20 amino acids. The CDR3 nucleotides are TGTGCTAGTGGTTTGGTAGGGCCCATCAAGAGTCCGAGGACCACAGATACGCAGTATTTT. This sequence encodes CASGLVGPIKSPRTTDTQYF.

V usage is TRBV10-3 and J usage is TRBJ2-7; D may be TRBD1 (6 bases). CDR3 length equals 13 residues. Germline V gene lookup returns CDR1 ENHRY and CDR2 SYGVKD. Trimming shortened V by 6 bases and J by 0 bases, and 9 bases separated the two germline ends. CDR3 residues: CAIRGQSSYEQYF. In nucleotides, the CDR3 is TGTGCCATCAGAGGACAGTCCTCCTACGAGCAGTACTTC.

This chain links TRBV11-1 with TRBJ1-5; D is unclear. V was cut by 2 bases and J by 7 bases, with 15 bases left in between. The V gene's germline CDR1 is SGHAT and CDR2 FQDESV (reference sequence). The CDR3 spans 15 residues. CDR3 in DNA: TGTGCCAGCAGCTTACGCGGGGAGACGGGACAGCCCCAGCATTTT. Translating gives CASSLRGETGQPQHF. Supplemented by reference TRBV11-1 and TRBJ1-5, the full variable domain reads EAEVAQSPRYKITEKSQAVAFWCDPISGHATLYWYRQILGQGPELLVQFQDESVVDDSQLPKDRFSAERLKGVDSTLKIQPAELGDSAMYLCASSLRGETGQPQHFGDGTRLSIL.

The chain uses TRBV7-9 and TRBJ2-7, with a possible D match to TRBD2 (7 bases). This CDR3 has 14 amino acids. Germline CDR1 SEHNR, CDR2 FQNEAQ (reference sequence). The germline V and J ends were trimmed by 7 bases and 6 bases, with 19 bases remaining between them. CDR3 loop: CASIQGGGGTEQYF. For the CDR3, the DNA is TGTGCCAGCATCCAAGGAGGGGGGGGTACCGAGCAGTACTTC.

This clone was picked up one time. The chain is built from TRBV6-8 and TRBJ2-2, with 8 bases matching TRBD1. The length of the CDR3 is 14 residues. Germline V gene lookup returns CDR1 MNHGY and CDR2 SAAAGT. J was trimmed by 6 bases and V by 5 bases; bases with no gene match: 5. CDR3 sequence: CASSEDRVPGELFF. CDR3 sequence (DNA): TGTGCCAGCAGTGAGGACAGGGTCCCCGGGGAGCTGTTTTTT.

This clone came up a few times. The V gene is TRBV5-6, the J gene TRBJ2-7; no firm D call. The CDR3 totals 12 residues. V shed 3 bases and J shed 7 bases, with 11 bases lying between them. Germline lookup yields CDR1 SGHDT and CDR2 YYEEEE. CDR3 amino acids: CASSSDGLEQYF. The CDR3 DNA reads TGTGCCAGCAGCTCCGATGGGCTTGAGCAGTACTTC. Based on the CDR3 plus reference TRBV5-6 and TRBJ2-7, the full variable domain is DAGVTQSPTHLIKTRGQQVTLRCSPKSGHDTVSWYQQALGQGPQFIFQYYEEEERQRGNFPDRFSGHQFPNYSSELNVNALLLGDSALYLCASSSDGLEQYFGPGTRLTVT.

This chain uses TRBV9 with TRBJ2-7; D is perhaps TRBD1 or TRBD2 (5 bases each). V was trimmed by 3 bases and J by 2 bases, leaving 15 bases between them. CDR3 size: 15 residues. From germline, CDR1 is SGDLS and CDR2 YYNGEE. The CDR3: CASSGGWDGAYEQYF. CDR3 sequence (DNA): TGTGCCAGCAGCGGCGGCTGGGACGGTGCCTACGAGCAGTACTTC.

This clone was recorded only once. CDR3 loop: CASSLWLDVDYNEQFF. CDR3 nucleotide sequence: TGTGCCAGCAGTTTATGGTTGGACGTTGACTACAATGAGCAGTTCTTC. The chain links TRBV28 to TRBJ2-1; D is unclear. This CDR3 is 16 amino acids long. The V end was cut by 0 bases, the J end by 3 bases, with 12 bases between. Germline V lookup: CDR1 MDHEN, CDR2 SYDVKM.

J is TRBJ2-1 and V is TRBV5-6; TRBD2 matches 7 bases. Germline CDR1 reads SGHDT; CDR2 reads YYEEEE. The CDR3 extends over 15 amino acids. V was clipped by 1 base and J by 8 bases; unmatched bases: 9. This chain's CDR3 is CASSLSTGTTYEQFF. The CDR3 nucleotides are TGTGCCAGCAGCTTGTCGACCGGGACTACGTATGAGCAGTTCTTC.

This chain uses TRBV11-3 with TRBJ2-1; TRBD2 agrees at 8 bases. The CDR3 sequence is 13 residues long. Per the germline V gene, CDR1 is SGHNT and CDR2 is YENEEA. The ends lost 7 bases at V and 6 bases at J; junction bases unmatched: 5. CDR3 nucleotides: TGTGCCAGCACGGGCGGGGGGATCAATGAGCAGTTCTTC. Its protein is CASTGGGINEQFF.

The V call is TRBV6-1, the J call TRBJ2-7, with 10 bases fitting TRBD1. The CDR3 length is 14 residues. Germline CDR1 is MNHNS and CDR2 is SASEGT. The ends lost 4 bases at V and 7 bases at J; junction bases unmatched: 7. The CDR3 loop reads CASSGAGTGEEQYF. CDR3 in DNA: TGTGCCAGCAGTGGAGCCGGGACAGGGGAGGAGCAGTACTTC.

V usage is TRBV28 and J usage is TRBJ2-7, with a possible D match to TRBD2 (5 bases). The germline V gene has CDR1 MDHEN and CDR2 SYDVKM. There are 13 residues in the CDR3. V was cut by 5 bases and J by 2 bases, with 10 bases left in between. CDR3 sequence: CASSPHGTYEQYF. The CDR3 DNA sequence: TGTGCCAGCAGTCCCCACGGGACCTACGAGCAGTACTTC.

CDR3 nucleotides: TGTGCCAGCGGTAACGGGGTTCTTCGCTATGGCTACACCTTC. Amino acid sequence: CASGNGVLRYGYTF. V is TRBV28 and J is TRBJ1-2; unclear D gene. The CDR3 totals 14 residues. Germline V gives CDR1 MDHEN, CDR2 SYDVKM. The V and J ends lost 8 bases and 4 bases respectively, with 17 bases between them.

This clone was found once. The CDR3: CASSLGLYSPLHF. CDR3 bases: TGTGCCAGCAGCTTAGGTCTTTATTCACCCCTCCACTTT. J is TRBJ1-6 and V is TRBV11-2; D remains unclear. The CDR3 has 13 amino acids. Trimming took off 1 base at V and 8 bases at J, with 6 bases between the two ends. Germline V gene data show CDR1 as SGHAT and CDR2 as FQNNGV.

This clone was found once. V gene TRBV6-1 combines with J gene TRBJ2-3; 11 bases are a match to TRBD2. Looked up from germline, CDR1 is MNHNS and CDR2 is SASEGT. There are 19 residues in the CDR3. V was clipped by 1 base and J by 0 bases; unmatched bases: 9. The CDR3 loop is CASSEGSLLAGVSTDTQYF. Written as DNA, the CDR3 is TGTGCCAGCAGTGAAGGTTCCCTACTAGCGGGGGTCAGCACAGATACGCAGTATTTT.

This clone was seen more than once but under ten times. The V gene is TRBV27, the J gene TRBJ2-7; D may correspond to TRBD1 or TRBD2 (5 bases each). The V end lost 5 bases, the J end lost 0 bases, and 14 bases lay between the germline ends. CDR3 length equals 15 residues. The germline V gene has CDR1 MNHEY and CDR2 SMNVEV (reference sequence). The CDR3 nucleotides read TGTGCCAGCAGTCGGACGGGGCTTAGCTCCTACGAGCAGTACTTC. Amino acid sequence: CASSRTGLSSYEQYF.

V is TRBV7-2 and J is TRBJ2-5; 13 nucleotides agree with TRBD2. The CDR3 sequence is 16 residues long. Germline loops: CDR1 SGHTA, CDR2 FQGNSA. J was trimmed by 6 bases and V by 5 bases; bases with no gene match: 9. The CDR3 DNA sequence: TGTGCCAGCAGCAAATGGACTAGCGGGAGAGATCAGACCCAGTACTTC. Translated, it gives CASSKWTSGRDQTQYF.

This chain uses TRBV6-1 with TRBJ2-2; 12 positions match TRBD2. Germline V CDR1 and CDR2: MNHNS, SASEGT. The CDR3 loop spans 18 amino acids. Losses at the gene ends were 4 bases for V and 1 base for J; bases not matched to a gene: 7. The CDR3 DNA reads as TGTGCCAGCAGTGGGTTGGAGGGACTAGCGGGGAACACCGGGGAGCTGTTTTTT. Its protein is CASSGLEGLAGNTGELFF.

The V and J genes are TRBV5-4 and TRBJ1-1; D is uncertain. The CDR3 is made up of 13 amino acids. Germline V gene sequence: CDR1 SGHNT, CDR2 YYREEE (reference sequence). V dropped 0 bases and J dropped 8 bases, with 11 bases sitting between them. In DNA, the CDR3 is TGTGCCAGCAGCTTGGGTGCGGGCAGGGAAGCTTTCTTT. Translating it yields CASSLGAGREAFF.

This sequence joins TRBV6-6 and TRBJ1-2; TRBD1 matches 8 bases. V shed 5 bases, J shed 1 base, and the junction held 9 bases outside the gene matches. CDR3 length: 16 amino acids. Germline CDR1 MNHNY, CDR2 SVGAGI (reference sequence). CDR3: CASSKPPDRDNYGYTF. For the CDR3, the DNA is TGTGCCAGCAGTAAACCCCCGGACAGGGATAACTATGGCTACACCTTC.

The rearrangement uses TRBV2 and TRBJ2-7, with 10 bases aligning to TRBD2. The germline CDR1 and CDR2 sequences are SNHLY and FYNNEI. J was trimmed by 2 bases and V by 4 bases; bases with no gene match: 11. The CDR3 totals 17 residues. CDR3 in amino acids: CASSVLAGASPAYEQYF. The CDR3 DNA reads TGTGCCAGCAGTGTTCTAGCGGGAGCAAGTCCCGCCTACGAGCAGTACTTC.

The gene calls are TRBV5-5 and TRBJ2-1, with D unresolved. Germline CDR1 is SGHKS and CDR2 is YYEKEE (reference sequence). The V and J ends lost 2 bases and 10 bases respectively, with 16 bases between them. CDR3 length equals 14 residues. This chain's CDR3 is CASSFGVPLLEQFF. The CDR3 DNA reads TGTGCCAGCAGCTTTGGGGTACCCTTACTCGAGCAGTTCTTC.

The chain has TRBV7-9 and TRBJ2-5, with a tentative D call TRBD1 (5 bases). This CDR3 comprises 14 residues. CDR1 is SEHNR and CDR2 is FQNEAQ in the germline V gene (reference sequence). V lost 2 bases to trimming and J lost 0 bases, with 7 bases between them. Here the CDR3 reads CASSLSRDQETQYF. CDR3 nucleotide sequence: TGTGCCAGCAGCTTATCCAGGGACCAAGAGACCCAGTACTTC.